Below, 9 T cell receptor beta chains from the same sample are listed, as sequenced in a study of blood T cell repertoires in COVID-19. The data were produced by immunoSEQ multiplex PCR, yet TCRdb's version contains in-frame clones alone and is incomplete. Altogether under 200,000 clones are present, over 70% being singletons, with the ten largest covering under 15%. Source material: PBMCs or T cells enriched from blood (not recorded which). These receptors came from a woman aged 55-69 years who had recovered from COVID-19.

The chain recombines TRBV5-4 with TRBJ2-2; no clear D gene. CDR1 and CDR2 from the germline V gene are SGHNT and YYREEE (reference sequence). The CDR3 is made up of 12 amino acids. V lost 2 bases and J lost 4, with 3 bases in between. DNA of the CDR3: TGTGCCAGCAGCTTCGGCACCGGGGAGCTGTTTTTT. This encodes CASSFGTGELFF.

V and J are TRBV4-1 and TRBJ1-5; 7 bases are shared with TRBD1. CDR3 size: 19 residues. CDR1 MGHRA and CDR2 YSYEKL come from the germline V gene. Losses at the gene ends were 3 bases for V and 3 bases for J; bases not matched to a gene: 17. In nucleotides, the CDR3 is TGCGCCAGCAGCCATGAGTCCTTGTTGCACAGGGGATTCAATCAGCCCCAGCATTTT. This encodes CASSHESLLHRGFNQPQHF.

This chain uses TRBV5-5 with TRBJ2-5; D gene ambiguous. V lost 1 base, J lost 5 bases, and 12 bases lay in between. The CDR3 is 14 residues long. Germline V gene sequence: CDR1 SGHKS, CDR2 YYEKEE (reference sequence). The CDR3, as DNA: TGTGCCAGCAGCTTGAGTACATTCCAGGAGACCCAGTACTTC. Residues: CASSLSTFQETQYF.

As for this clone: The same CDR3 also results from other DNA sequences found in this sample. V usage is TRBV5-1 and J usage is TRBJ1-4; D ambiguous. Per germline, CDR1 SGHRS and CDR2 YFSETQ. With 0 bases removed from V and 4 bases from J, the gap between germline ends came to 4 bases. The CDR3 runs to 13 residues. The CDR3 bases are TGCGCCAGCAGCTTGGGCAGTAATGAAAAACTGTTTTTT. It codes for CASSLGSNEKLFF. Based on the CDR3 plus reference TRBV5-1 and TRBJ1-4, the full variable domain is KAGVTQTPRYLIKTRGQQVTLSCSPISGHRSVSWYQQTPGQGLQFLFEYFSETQRNKGNFPGRFSGRQFSNSRSEMNVSTLELGDSALYLCASSLGSNEKLFFGSGTQLSVL.

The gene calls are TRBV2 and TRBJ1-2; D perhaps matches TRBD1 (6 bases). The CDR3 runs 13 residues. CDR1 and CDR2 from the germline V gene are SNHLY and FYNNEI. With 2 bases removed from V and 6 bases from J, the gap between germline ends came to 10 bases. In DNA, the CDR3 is TGTGCCAGCAGTGAACAGGGGTTCGATGGCTACACCTTC. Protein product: CASSEQGFDGYTF.

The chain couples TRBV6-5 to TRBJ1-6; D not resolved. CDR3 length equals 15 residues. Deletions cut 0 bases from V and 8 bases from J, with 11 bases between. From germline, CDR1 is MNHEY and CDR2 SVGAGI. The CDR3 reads CASSYSTDGYSPLHF. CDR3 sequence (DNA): TGTGCCAGCAGTTACTCGACCGACGGGTATTCACCCCTCCACTTT.

CDR3 sequence reads: CASSPAPSTDTQYF. The CDR3 coding sequence is TGTGCCAGCAGTCCCGCGCCCAGCACAGATACGCAGTATTTT. J is TRBJ2-3 and V is TRBV27; no definite D call. CDR3 length equals 14 residues. Deletions cut 5 bases from V and 0 bases from J, with 9 bases between. CDR1 MNHEY and CDR2 SMNVEV come from the germline V gene (reference sequence).

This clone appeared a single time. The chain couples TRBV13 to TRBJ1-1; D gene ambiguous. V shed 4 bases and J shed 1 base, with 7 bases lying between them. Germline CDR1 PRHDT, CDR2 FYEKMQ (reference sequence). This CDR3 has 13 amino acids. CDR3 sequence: CASSSFRNTEAFF. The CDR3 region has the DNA TGTGCCAGCAGCTCGTTTCGGAACACTGAAGCTTTCTTT.

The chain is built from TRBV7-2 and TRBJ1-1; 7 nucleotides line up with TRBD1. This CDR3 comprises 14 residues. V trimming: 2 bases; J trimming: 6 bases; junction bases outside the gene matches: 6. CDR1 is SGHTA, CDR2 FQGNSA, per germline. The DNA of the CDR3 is TGTGCCAGCAGCTTAACGACAGGGCTGTCTGAAGCTTTCTTT. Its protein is CASSLTTGLSEAFF. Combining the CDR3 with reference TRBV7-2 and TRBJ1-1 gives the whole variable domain GAGVSQSPSNKVTEKGKDVELRCDPISGHTALYWYRQSLGQGLEFLIYFQGNSAPDKSGLPSDRFSAERTGGSVSTLTIQRTQQEDSAVYLCASSLTTGLSEAFFGQGTRLTVV.